Below are 8 T cell receptor beta chains sequenced from a single sample in a study of shared clonotypes between healthy human individuals. TCRdb keeps only in-frame clones here, not all; method: immunoSEQ multiplex PCR. The sample has approximately 1.1 million clones; approximately 80% are singletons. Sequenced input: memory CD4+ T cells from PBMCs. Sample subset: CD45RA-negative fraction. Every receptor here comes from a man aged 18 to 30 in good health. Some clones in this sample may be carry-over from other donors' samples.

The V gene is TRBV27, the J gene TRBJ2-7, with TRBD1 matching 7 bases. Trimming removed 5 bases from V and 7 bases from J; junction bases left unmatched: 11. CDR3 length: 14 residues. Germline values: CDR1 MNHEY, CDR2 SMNVEV (reference sequence). The CDR3 sequence is CASSGSRGGDEQYF. In nucleotides, the CDR3 is TGTGCCAGCAGTGGATCCCGAGGGGGCGATGAGCAGTACTTC.

The chain carries TRBV4-1 and TRBJ2-1, with 11 positions matching TRBD2. V shed 1 base, J shed 0 bases, and the junction held 8 bases outside the gene matches. This CDR3 has 19 amino acids. Germline V gives CDR1 MGHRA, CDR2 YSYEKL. CDR3 amino acids: CASSQGGSGRASSYNEQFF. The CDR3 nucleotides read TGCGCCAGCAGCCAAGGAGGTAGCGGGAGGGCCAGCTCCTACAATGAGCAGTTCTTC.

This chain connects TRBV7-9 to TRBJ2-7; TRBD1 matches 7 bases. The CDR3 extends over 14 amino acids. V lost 3 bases to trimming and J lost 3 bases; unmatched junction nucleotides: 5. The germline CDR1 and CDR2 sequences are SEHNR and FQNEAQ (reference sequence). CDR3 in DNA: TGTGCCAGCAGCTTTACAGGGGATATCTACGAGCAGTACTTC. Protein: CASSFTGDIYEQYF.

The J gene is TRBJ1-2, the V gene TRBV25-1; possible D gene TRBD1, 6 bases. V lost 7 bases to trimming and J lost 8 bases, with 14 bases between them. CDR1 is MGHDK and CDR2 is SYGVNS in the germline V gene. The CDR3 sequence is 12 residues long. The chain's CDR3 is CASIGGAEGYTF. Written as DNA, the CDR3 is TGTGCCAGCATTGGGGGGGCGGAGGGCTACACCTTC.

The rearrangement joins TRBV29-1 to TRBJ2-5, with 9 bases that match TRBD1. The V gene end was trimmed by 7 bases and the J gene end by 4 bases; junction bases not matched to a gene: 7. Per the germline V gene, CDR1 is SQVTM and CDR2 is ANQGSEA. This CDR3 is 13 amino acids long. The CDR3 nucleotides are TGCAGCGCTACAGGGGGCGGAGGAGAGACCCAGTACTTC. Protein: CSATGGGGETQYF.

The rearrangement links TRBV11-3 to TRBJ1-5, with D perhaps TRBD1 (6 bases). The CDR3 is 13 residues long. Germline V gives CDR1 SGHNT, CDR2 YENEEA. Trimming pared 7 bases from V and 6 bases from J, leaving 13 bases between. CDR3 amino acids: CASMGGGGQPQHF. The CDR3 nucleotides are TGTGCCAGCATGGGGGGCGGGGGTCAGCCCCAGCATTTT.

About this clone: Compared with germline, one end of the junction differs, possibly owing to a read error. V usage is TRBV18 and J usage is TRBJ2-5; D is unresolved. This CDR3 has 14 residues. Germline V CDR1 and CDR2: KGHSH, LQKENI. CDR3 loop: CASSPPRPQGTQYF. CDR3 in DNA: TGTGCCAGCTCACCACCCCGGCCACAAGGGACCCAGTACTTC. Drawing the rest from reference TRBV18 and TRBJ2-5, the complete variable domain is NAGVMQNPRHLVRRRGQEARLRCSPMKGHSHVYWYRQLPEEGLKFMVYLQKENIIDESGMPKERFSAEFPKEGPSILRIQQVVRGDSAAYFCASSPPRPQGTQYFGPGTRLLVL.

This chain's CDR3 is CASSIERGLAGNEQFF. Written as DNA, the CDR3 is TGTGCCAGTAGTATAGAGAGGGGACTAGCGGGGAATGAGCAGTTCTTC. The chain combines TRBV19 with TRBJ2-1; 13 bases agree with TRBD2. V was pared by 0 bases and J by 7 bases, with 3 bases of the junction left unmatched. CDR1 LNHDA and CDR2 SQIVND come from the germline V gene (reference sequence). This CDR3 region has 16 residues. Filled out from reference TRBV19 and TRBJ2-1, the complete variable domain reads DGGITQSPKYLFRKEGQNVTLSCEQNLNHDAMYWYRQDPGQGLRLIYYSQIVNDFQKGDIAEGYSVSREKKESFPLTVTSAQKNPTAFYLCASSIERGLAGNEQFFGPGTRLTVL.